The source of this T cell receptor (beta chain) is a study of T cell repertoires in ileal Crohn's disease. On the study more broadly: Operated complications were stricturing disease (roughly 60%) and penetrating disease (39%).

Repertoires were generated with immunoSEQ multiplex PCR, while TCRdb's copy carries only in-frame clones and drops some. The sample holds some 28,000 clones, about 81% seen once. Study results and limitations: Mucosal expansions were suggested to be mainly CD8 T cells. Compared with non-smokers, active smokers at surgery showed more clonal expansions.

With V trimmed by 4 bases and J by 7 bases, 3 bases remained unmatched. Germline assignment: CDR1 SGHAT and CDR2 FQNNGV. The CDR3 loop spans 13 amino acids. Included were adult ileal or ileocolonic Crohn's patients indicated for ileocolonic resection. Remarks on this clone: Antigen specificity is unknown.

This TCR was sampled from an adult with Crohn's disease. This sequence joins TRBV11-2 and TRBJ2-2, with 7 bases matching TRBD2. Sequencing was done on a sample of ileal tissue. In DNA form, the CDR3 reads TGTGCCAGCAGCTACACTAGCGACGGGGAGCTGTTTTTT. It yields the protein CASSYTSDGELFF.